The clone carrying this TCR beta chain came up many times. V lost 9 bases to trimming and J lost 0 bases, with 9 bases between them. CDR3 size: 14 residues. This record belongs to a study of neurological immune-mediated disorders. Indicated time point: technical triplicate 1. In TCRdb, the 5' RACE reads were re-called with MiXCR into one record per CDR3 protein. The data hold 20,000 to 25,000 distinct CDR3 sequences, with about 13% observed a single time. The TCR sequence derives from a female donor with HTLV-1-associated myelopathy (HAM/TSP). V and J are TRBV12-3 or TRBV12-4 and TRBJ1-6; D not certain. The specimen was CD4+ T cells from blood. The CDR3 sequence: CASRSRSYNSPLHF. CDR3 sequence (DNA): TGTGCCAGTAGAAGCCGCTCCTATAATTCACCCCTCCACTTT.